The 23 T cell receptor beta chains presented below share a single source sample, sequenced in a study of cytomegalovirus exposure and HLA in healthy donors. With 60 Vbeta and 13 Jbeta primers, the PCR was carried out. Only in-frame clones appear in the TCRdb table, and some are missing; sequencing was by immunoSEQ multiplex PCR. Here the sample spans roughly 100,000 clones, 60% to 80% being singletons. The sample was PBMCs. These receptors came from a man aged 60-69 years in good health and CMV-seronegative.

V usage is TRBV6-5 and J usage is TRBJ1-1; D perhaps matches TRBD1 (6 bases). Trimming stripped 10 bases from V and 4 bases from J, with 22 bases between. The CDR3 runs to 15 residues. The germline V gene encodes CDR1 MNHEY and CDR2 SVGAGI. CDR3 nucleotide sequence: TGTGCCACGAGTCGGGACACCTTGTTGGGCACTGAAGCTTTCTTT. Residues: CATSRDTLLGTEAFF.

This clone turned up a few times. The V gene is TRBV9, the J gene TRBJ2-1, with D perhaps matching TRBD1 (6 bases). The V end was cut by 4 bases, the J end by 7 bases, with 15 bases between. CDR3 length equals 14 residues. The germline V gene encodes CDR1 SGDLS and CDR2 YYNGEE. CDR3 residues: CASSPLVGANEQFF. In DNA, the CDR3 is TGTGCCAGCAGCCCGTTAGTGGGGGCGAATGAGCAGTTCTTC.

The chain recombines TRBV15 with TRBJ2-3, with TRBD1 as a possible D gene (7 bases). Looked up from germline, CDR1 is LNHNV and CDR2 is YYDKDF (reference sequence). V was clipped by 3 bases and J by 4 bases, with 20 bases between them. The CDR3 totals 17 residues. Here the CDR3 reads CATSSVTGGGKADTQYF. In DNA, the CDR3 is TGTGCCACCAGCAGCGTCACAGGAGGGGGCAAGGCAGATACGCAGTATTTT.

The chain joins TRBV11-3 to TRBJ2-1; D gene uncertain. V was pared by 5 bases and J by 9 bases, with 11 bases between. Germline V gives CDR1 SGHNT, CDR2 YENEEA. The CDR3 spans 12 residues. CDR3 in DNA: TGTGCCAGCAGCGCCAAAGATAGTGAGCAGTTCTTC. This encodes CASSAKDSEQFF.

This clone was counted only a few times. V and J are TRBV7-8 and TRBJ1-2; TRBD1 might be the D (6 bases). V lost 3 bases and J 8 bases, leaving 10 bases between the germline ends. The CDR3 runs to 12 residues. The germline CDR1 and CDR2 sequences are SGHVS and FQNEAQ. CDR3 in amino acids: CASSLERGGYTF. CDR3 DNA: TGTGCCAGCAGCTTGGAGAGGGGGGGCTACACCTTC.

V and J are TRBV6-6 and TRBJ2-1; no definite D call. The V end was cut by 6 bases, the J end by 9 bases, with 9 bases between. Per germline, CDR1 MNHNY and CDR2 SVGAGI (reference sequence). This CDR3 has 11 amino acids. The CDR3 reads CASSQIGEQFF. The CDR3 bases are TGTGCCAGCAGCCAAATCGGTGAGCAGTTCTTC.

The gene calls are TRBV27 and TRBJ2-5, with 7 positions matching TRBD2. CDR1 MNHEY and CDR2 SMNVEV come from the germline V gene (reference sequence). The CDR3 has 15 amino acids. V was pared by 5 bases and J by 5 bases, with 11 bases of the junction left unmatched. Here the CDR3 reads CASSGAWAGDETQYF. The CDR3 DNA reads as TGTGCCAGCAGTGGGGCTTGGGCGGGAGATGAGACCCAGTACTTC.

This clone was recorded a few times. The rearrangement links TRBV29-1 to TRBJ2-1, with D possibly being TRBD2 (5 bases). Germline values: CDR1 SQVTM, CDR2 ANQGSEA. The CDR3 totals 13 residues. Trimming cost V 5 bases and J 5 bases, with 13 bases left between them. The CDR3 DNA reads as TGCAGCGTTCCTCTGGGCGGGCACAATGAGCAGTTCTTC. Encoded protein: CSVPLGGHNEQFF.

The genes are TRBV19 and TRBJ2-5; 12 positions agree with TRBD2. Losses at the gene ends were 4 bases for V and 5 bases for J; bases not matched to a gene: 11. The germline CDR1 and CDR2 sequences are LNHDA and SQIVND (reference sequence). The CDR3 length is 17 residues. The chain's CDR3 is CASSSAGTSGWAETQYF. CDR3 bases: TGTGCCAGTAGTAGCGCCGGGACTAGCGGGTGGGCGGAGACCCAGTACTTC.

The rearrangement uses TRBV5-3 and TRBJ2-3; 11 positions match TRBD2. TRBV5-3 is classed as an ORF, of uncertain function. The CDR3 length is 16 residues. The J segment lost 2 bases and the V segment lost 4 bases, leaving 6 bases of the junction unmatched. The CDR3 spells CARSIGLAGPTDTQYF. DNA of the CDR3: TGTGCCAGAAGCATTGGACTAGCGGGCCCCACAGATACGCAGTATTTT.

The genes are TRBV7-9 and TRBJ1-1; weak D call: TRBD1 (5 bases). The CDR3 contains 14 residues. With 6 bases removed from V and 1 base from J, the gap between germline ends came to 12 bases. The germline gives CDR1 SEHNR, CDR2 FQNEAQ (reference sequence). In nucleotides, the CDR3 is TGTGCCAGCAGGCTGGGGGGGAAGAACACTGAAGCTTTCTTT. It specifies CASRLGGKNTEAFF. Full variable domain (rest looked up from reference TRBV7-9 and TRBJ1-1): DTGVSQNPRHKITKRGQNVTFRCDPISEHNRLYWYRQTLGQGPEFLTYFQNEAQLEKSRLLSDRFSAERPKGSFSTLEIQRTEQGDSAMYLCASRLGGKNTEAFFGQGTRLTVV.

CDR3 sequence: CASSPHLTGYTGELFF. DNA of the CDR3: TGTGCCAGCAGCCCGCATCTAACGGGGTACACCGGGGAGCTGTTTTTT. This rearrangement joins TRBV9 to TRBJ2-2; TRBD2 is a possible D gene (5 bases). Germline V CDR1 and CDR2: SGDLS, YYNGEE. This CDR3 region has 16 residues. Trimming took 4 bases from V and 3 from J, leaving 16 bases between them. The full variable domain, rest sourced from reference TRBV9 and TRBJ2-2, is DSGVTQTPKHLITATGQRVTLRCSPRSGDLSVYWYQQSLDQGLQFLIQYYNGEERAKGNILERFSAQQFPDLHSELNLSSLELGDSALYFCASSPHLTGYTGELFFGEGSRLTVL.

J is TRBJ2-5 and V is TRBV11-2, with TRBD2 matching 7 bases. V shed 5 bases and J 7 bases; nucleotides not matched to a gene: 19. The CDR3 loop spans 17 amino acids. The germline V gene has CDR1 SGHAT and CDR2 FQNNGV. CDR3 residues: CASSLGREGGLAGTQYF. The DNA of the CDR3 is TGTGCCAGCAGCCTGGGGAGGGAGGGAGGATTGGCAGGGACCCAGTACTTC.

This clone was recorded a few times. The rearrangement joins TRBV9 to TRBJ2-7; D gene unclear. V gave up 4 bases and J gave up 7 bases, with 12 bases separating them. The CDR3 contains 12 residues. Germline CDR1 and CDR2: SGDLS and YYNGEE. CDR3 in DNA: TGTGCCAGCAGCAGAGGCCTTGGTGAGCAGTACTTC. Protein: CASSRGLGEQYF.

The V gene is TRBV6-6, the J gene TRBJ2-3, with a weak D call TRBD1 (5 bases). V was shortened by 2 bases and J by 3 bases, with 9 bases between the two germline ends. Germline loops: CDR1 MNHNY, CDR2 SVGAGI (reference sequence). The CDR3 sequence is 14 residues long. The CDR3 nucleotides are TGTGCCAGCAGTTACCTACAGGATACAGATACGCAGTATTTT. Protein sequence: CASSYLQDTDTQYF.

The rearrangement uses TRBV28 and TRBJ2-2, with 10 bases fitting TRBD1. The CDR3 has 14 residues. Germline-derived CDR1 and CDR2 are MDHEN and SYDVKM. The V gene end was trimmed by 9 bases and the J gene end by 5 bases; junction bases not matched to a gene: 6. CDR3 in amino acids: CASLRQGATGELFF. CDR3 coding DNA: TGTGCCAGTTTAAGACAGGGGGCGACCGGGGAGCTGTTTTTT.

This chain links TRBV6-4 with TRBJ2-2, with TRBD2 identical over 9 bases. Germline V gene sequence: CDR1 MRHNA, CDR2 SNTAGT. CDR3 length: 16 residues. V lost 3 bases and J lost 5; bases outside the gene matches: 7. Here the CDR3 reads CASSEIAGVGTGELFF. Here the CDR3 DNA reads TGTGCCAGCAGTGAAATAGCGGGAGTTGGTACCGGGGAGCTGTTTTTT.

The chain carries TRBV30 and TRBJ2-6; maybe TRBD2 (5 bases). Germline V gene data show CDR1 as GTSNPN and CDR2 as SVGIG (reference sequence). The CDR3 totals 15 residues. Trimming removed 4 bases from V and 4 bases from J, with 14 bases in between. The CDR3 DNA is TGTGCCTGGACAGTGGGGTCGGGAGGGGCCAACGTCCTGACTTTC. Translating it yields CAWTVGSGGANVLTF.

The chain has TRBV10-1 and TRBJ1-4, with D uncertain. V lost 4 bases, J lost 7 bases, and 13 bases lay in between. CDR1 is WNHNN and CDR2 is SYGVQD in the germline V gene (reference sequence). The CDR3 is made up of 14 amino acids. The CDR3 DNA sequence: TGCGCCAGCAGTGCCGGGGAGACGTCTGAAAAACTGTTTTTT. Translation gives CASSAGETSEKLFF.

This sequence joins TRBV5-6 and TRBJ1-5, with D possibly being TRBD1 (5 bases). The V end lost 0 bases, the J end lost 6 bases, and 13 bases lay between the germline ends. The CDR3 contains 15 residues. Germline V gene data show CDR1 as SGHDT and CDR2 as YYEEEE. This chain's CDR3 is CASSLVAGLGQPQHF. The CDR3 DNA follows: TGTGCCAGCAGCTTGGTGGCAGGGCTCGGTCAGCCCCAGCATTTT.

This clone qualifies as medium-sized. V and J are TRBV19 and TRBJ1-5; maybe TRBD1 (5 bases). This CDR3 spans 14 amino acids. Germline lookup yields CDR1 LNHDA and CDR2 SQIVND (reference sequence). Trimming removed 4 bases at V and 4 bases at J, with 11 bases between. The CDR3 region has the DNA TGTGCCAGTAGTACCCTAGACAGAAATCAGCCCCAGCATTTT. It yields the protein CASSTLDRNQPQHF.

J is TRBJ1-2 and V is TRBV5-1; 9 positions agree with TRBD1. Trimming took 7 bases from V and 6 from J; bases not matched to a gene: 7. From germline, CDR1 is SGHRS and CDR2 YFSETQ. The CDR3 extends over 13 amino acids. In DNA form, the CDR3 reads TGCGCCAGCGGGGGACAGGGATCTAATGGCTACACCTTC. Residues: CASGGQGSNGYTF. The full variable domain, with the rest looked up from reference TRBV5-1 and TRBJ1-2, is KAGVTQTPRYLIKTRGQQVTLSCSPISGHRSVSWYQQTPGQGLQFLFEYFSETQRNKGNFPGRFSGRQFSNSRSEMNVSTLELGDSALYLCASGGQGSNGYTFGSGTRLTVV.

CDR3 protein: CASTITRQGGDEQFF. The CDR3 nucleotides are TGTGCCAGTACCATAACGAGACAGGGGGGCGATGAGCAGTTCTTC. J is TRBJ2-1 and V is TRBV19; 9 bases line up with TRBD1. Germline V gene lookup returns CDR1 LNHDA and CDR2 SQIVND (reference sequence). After removal of 7 bases from V and 8 bases from J, the junction contained 12 bases not matched to a gene. The CDR3 contains 15 residues.